These T cell receptor beta chains were read from a single sample in a study of T cells after yellow fever vaccination. TCRdb reprocessed the 5' RACE reads via MiXCR and lists one record per CDR3 protein. The table has 20,000 to 30,000 distinct CDR3 sequences, about 5.5% seen once. This specimen was PBMCs, either bulk or a sorted T-cell subset (CD4+, CD8+, memory, or dextramer-sorted; not recorded which), taken 15 days after the yellow fever booster vaccination. All receptors derive from a man aged 30 to 39 who received the YFV17D yellow fever vaccine. Both conserved end residues are part of each CDR3. Each record gives: D gene, V gene, clone size, J gene, CDR3 protein, CDR3 DNA. D genes are given only for firm matches. Clone size is stated in some rows and not others, as once, few, many or a class when expanded.

d_gene: TRBD1
v_gene: TRBV6-5
abundance: many
j_gene: TRBJ2-2
CDR3aa: CASSYFSGTGGYGELFF
CDR3nt: TGTGCCAGCAGTTACTTCTCCGGGACAGGGGGTTACGGGGAGCTGTTTTTT

d_gene: .
v_gene: TRBV15
abundance: many
j_gene: TRBJ2-3
CDR3aa: CATSSWGDDTQYF
CDR3nt: TGTGCCACCAGCAGCTGGGGGGACGATACGCAGTATTTT

d_gene: .
v_gene: TRBV4-3
abundance: many
j_gene: TRBJ2-3
CDR3aa: CASSQGRQSTDTQYF
CDR3nt: TGCGCCAGCAGCCAAGGACGCCAGAGCACAGATACGCAGTATTTT

d_gene: .
v_gene: TRBV7-2
abundance: many
j_gene: TRBJ2-1
CDR3aa: CASSGIRDRNEQFF
CDR3nt: TGTGCCAGCAGCGGAATCCGGGACCGCAATGAGCAGTTCTTC

d_gene: .
v_gene: TRBV15
abundance: .
j_gene: TRBJ2-6
CDR3aa: CATSRTGSSGANVLTF
CDR3nt: TGTGCCACCAGCAGGACCGGGAGCTCTGGGGCCAACGTCCTGACTTTC

d_gene: .
v_gene: TRBV24-1
abundance: many
j_gene: TRBJ1-4
CDR3aa: CATSDPGPGGSEKLFF
CDR3nt: TGTGCCACCAGTGATCCTGGTCCAGGAGGGAGTGAAAAACTGTTTTTT

d_gene: .
v_gene: TRBV15
abundance: many
j_gene: TRBJ1-4
CDR3aa: CATSRDPRASGVLFF
CDR3nt: TGTGCCACCAGCAGAGACCCCCGGGCCTCTGGGGTTTTGTTTTTT

d_gene: .
v_gene: TRBV20-1
abundance: many
j_gene: TRBJ2-3
CDR3aa: CSARVPGNTDTQYF
CDR3nt: TGCAGTGCTAGAGTCCCGGGGAACACAGATACGCAGTATTTT

d_gene: TRBD2
v_gene: TRBV20-1
abundance: many
j_gene: TRBJ2-7
CDR3aa: CSAIDSGSSYEQYF
CDR3nt: TGCAGTGCTATAGATAGCGGGAGCTCCTACGAGCAGTACTTC

d_gene: TRBD2
v_gene: TRBV5-1
abundance: many
j_gene: TRBJ2-5
CDR3aa: CASSPRGGGGRETQYF
CDR3nt: TGCGCCAGCAGCCCCCGGGGCGGGGGTGGGAGAGAGACCCAGTACTTC

d_gene: .
v_gene: TRBV7-2
abundance: many
j_gene: TRBJ2-3
CDR3aa: CASSLSLGRSTDTQYF
CDR3nt: TGTGCCAGCAGCTTAAGTCTTGGCAGGAGCACAGATACGCAGTATTTT

d_gene: .
v_gene: TRBV28
abundance: many
j_gene: TRBJ2-7
CDR3aa: CASSLGNYEQYF
CDR3nt: TGTGCCAGCAGTTTGGGGAACTACGAGCAGTACTTC

d_gene: .
v_gene: TRBV5-4
abundance: .
j_gene: TRBJ2-4
CDR3aa: CASQLPAGTLAKNIQYF
CDR3nt: TGTGCCAGCCAACTCCCCGCGGGCACACTAGCCAAAAACATTCAGTACTTC

d_gene: .
v_gene: TRBV2
abundance: many
j_gene: TRBJ2-1
CDR3aa: CASAAPRTLRNEQFF
CDR3nt: TGTGCCAGCGCGGCCCCCCGGACTCTACGCAATGAGCAGTTCTTC

d_gene: TRBD1
v_gene: TRBV4-1
abundance: many
j_gene: TRBJ2-7
CDR3aa: CASSPSGTGAEYEQYF
CDR3nt: TGCGCCAGCAGCCCCTCAGGGACAGGGGCCGAATACGAGCAGTACTTC

d_gene: .
v_gene: TRBV20-1
abundance: many
j_gene: TRBJ2-3
CDR3aa: CSAGGGPQADTQYF
CDR3nt: TGCAGTGCGGGGGGGGGGCCCCAAGCAGATACGCAGTATTTT

d_gene: .
v_gene: TRBV6-2/TRBV6-3
abundance: many
j_gene: TRBJ2-7
CDR3aa: CASSYTSNVQYF
CDR3nt: TGTGCCAGCAGTTACACCTCAAATGTGCAGTACTTC

d_gene: TRBD2
v_gene: TRBV25-1
abundance: many
j_gene: TRBJ2-2
CDR3aa: CASSEYYRGRDGELFF
CDR3nt: TGTGCCAGCAGTGAATACTATAGAGGGAGGGACGGGGAGCTGTTTTTT

d_gene: TRBD2
v_gene: TRBV4-3
abundance: many
j_gene: TRBJ2-5
CDR3aa: CASSEGTSGSGTQYF
CDR3nt: TGCGCCAGCAGCGAAGGGACTAGCGGGAGTGGGACCCAGTACTTC

d_gene: .
v_gene: TRBV7-6
abundance: .
j_gene: TRBJ2-1
CDR3aa: CASSPGYEQFF
CDR3nt: TGTGCCAGCAGCCCTGGGTATGAGCAGTTCTTC

d_gene: TRBD1
v_gene: TRBV20-1
abundance: large
j_gene: TRBJ2-7
CDR3aa: CSARSLDRGRYEQYF
CDR3nt: TGCAGTGCTAGATCCCTAGACAGGGGGCGATACGAGCAGTACTTC

d_gene: .
v_gene: TRBV18
abundance: many
j_gene: TRBJ1-1
CDR3aa: CASLQERDNTEAFF
CDR3nt: TGTGCCAGCTTACAGGAACGTGATAACACTGAAGCTTTCTTT

d_gene: TRBD1
v_gene: TRBV29-1
abundance: many
j_gene: TRBJ2-1
CDR3aa: CSETRLRGPYNEQFF
CDR3nt: TGCAGCGAGACGCGGTTAAGGGGGCCCTACAATGAGCAGTTCTTC

d_gene: TRBD2
v_gene: TRBV7-9
abundance: many
j_gene: TRBJ2-7
CDR3aa: CASSDDSGTSGSTWVFEQYF
CDR3nt: TGTGCCAGCAGCGATGACTCCGGGACTAGCGGGAGTACTTGGGTCTTCGAGCAGTACTTC

d_gene: .
v_gene: TRBV10-3
abundance: many
j_gene: TRBJ2-2
CDR3aa: CATTQLLAGELFF
CDR3nt: TGTGCCACCACCCAACTTCTCGCCGGGGAGCTGTTTTTT

d_gene: TRBD2
v_gene: TRBV12-3/TRBV12-4
abundance: medium-sized
j_gene: TRBJ2-1
CDR3aa: CASSLSGRVDEQFF
CDR3nt: TGTGCCAGCAGTTTAAGCGGGAGGGTCGATGAGCAGTTCTTC

d_gene: TRBD2
v_gene: TRBV12-3/TRBV12-4
abundance: many
j_gene: TRBJ2-5
CDR3aa: CASSYSAGGGETQYF
CDR3nt: TGTGCCAGCAGTTACTCAGCGGGGGGCGGAGAGACCCAGTACTTC

d_gene: TRBD1
v_gene: TRBV6-2/TRBV6-3
abundance: many
j_gene: TRBJ1-5
CDR3aa: CASSPGQSSNQPQHF
CDR3nt: TGTGCCAGCAGCCCGGGACAGTCTAGCAATCAGCCCCAGCATTTT

d_gene: .
v_gene: TRBV7-2
abundance: many
j_gene: TRBJ2-1
CDR3aa: CASSQSGGSGNEQFF
CDR3nt: TGTGCCAGCAGTCAAAGTGGGGGGAGTGGCAATGAGCAGTTCTTC

d_gene: .
v_gene: TRBV6-2/TRBV6-3
abundance: many
j_gene: TRBJ2-7
CDR3aa: CASSYPTTYEQYF
CDR3nt: TGTGCCAGCAGTTACCCTACCACCTACGAGCAGTACTTC

d_gene: .
v_gene: TRBV4-1
abundance: many
j_gene: TRBJ2-1
CDR3aa: CASSPPSYSYNEQFF
CDR3nt: TGCGCCAGCAGCCCCCCTAGTTACTCCTACAATGAGCAGTTCTTC

d_gene: .
v_gene: TRBV19
abundance: few
j_gene: TRBJ2-5
CDR3aa: CASRAGGETQYF
CDR3nt: TGTGCCAGTAGAGCAGGGGGGGAGACCCAGTACTTC

d_gene: TRBD1
v_gene: TRBV11-2
abundance: many
j_gene: TRBJ1-5
CDR3aa: CASSLRPGQGASNQPQHF
CDR3nt: TGTGCCAGCAGCTTAAGGCCGGGACAGGGGGCGAGCAATCAGCCCCAGCATTTT

d_gene: .
v_gene: TRBV7-9
abundance: many
j_gene: TRBJ2-1
CDR3aa: CASSLEGRGVEQFF
CDR3nt: TGTGCCAGCAGCTTAGAGGGCAGGGGAGTTGAGCAGTTCTTC

d_gene: .
v_gene: TRBV12-3/TRBV12-4
abundance: .
j_gene: TRBJ2-3
CDR3aa: CASSFQTRKDTQYF
CDR3nt: TGTGCCAGCAGCTTCCAAACTAGGAAAGATACGCAGTATTTT

d_gene: .
v_gene: TRBV20-1
abundance: many
j_gene: TRBJ2-2
CDR3aa: CSAQDTGELFF
CDR3nt: TGCAGTGCACAGGACACCGGGGAGCTGTTTTTT

d_gene: .
v_gene: TRBV5-1
abundance: many
j_gene: TRBJ1-2
CDR3aa: CASSEQDYGYTF
CDR3nt: TGCGCCAGCAGTGAACAGGACTATGGCTACACCTTC

d_gene: .
v_gene: TRBV3-1
abundance: medium-sized
j_gene: TRBJ2-6
CDR3aa: CASSHGVGGANVLTF
CDR3nt: TGTGCCAGCAGCCATGGCGTTGGTGGGGCCAACGTCCTGACTTTC

d_gene: .
v_gene: TRBV30
abundance: many
j_gene: TRBJ2-3
CDR3aa: CAWSPHGDTQYF
CDR3nt: TGTGCCTGGAGTCCTCACGGGGATACGCAGTATTTT

d_gene: .
v_gene: TRBV6-2/TRBV6-3
abundance: many
j_gene: TRBJ2-7
CDR3aa: CASTEGGATYEQYF
CDR3nt: TGTGCCAGCACCGAAGGAGGGGCTACCTACGAGCAGTACTTC

d_gene: TRBD2
v_gene: TRBV12-3/TRBV12-4
abundance: many
j_gene: TRBJ2-3
CDR3aa: CASRSPGLAGDTQYF
CDR3nt: TGTGCCAGCAGAAGCCCTGGACTAGCGGGAGATACGCAGTATTTT

d_gene: TRBD1
v_gene: TRBV9
abundance: many
j_gene: TRBJ2-5
CDR3aa: CASSVGLQGRETQYF
CDR3nt: TGTGCCAGCAGCGTAGGGCTACAGGGGCGGGAGACCCAGTACTTC